This T cell receptor (beta chain) was obtained from a study of cytomegalovirus exposure and HLA in healthy donors. On this clone: What it binds is unknown.

60 Vbeta and 13 Jbeta primers were used in PCR. Per the study methods: In a later analysis, of roughly 73 million unique beta chains, around 11 million appeared in at least two donors. Only in-frame clones appear in the TCRdb table, and some are missing; sequencing was by immunoSEQ multiplex PCR. Clone size and the V and J calls come from that table; the DNA yielded D and trimming. This table lists roughly 65,000 clones. Germline-derived CDR1 and CDR2 are SGHTA and FQGNSA. This CDR3 has 16 amino acids. V dropped 1 base and J dropped 4 bases, with 14 bases sitting between them. Study-wide findings and caveats: There was a cluster of highly shared sequence variants that was likely a sequencing artifact. The study reported that TCR beta sequences accurately predicted HLA-A and HLA-B alleles in most subjects. Apart from CMV serostatus, no immune exposure information was available.

The sequence came from a boy aged 5 to 17 in good health and CMV-seronegative. The gene calls are TRBV7-2 and TRBJ1-5, with no clear D. The sample comprised PBMCs. CDR3: CASSLVAGRGNQPQHF. Here the CDR3 DNA reads TGTGCCAGCAGCTTAGTAGCGGGGAGAGGGAATCAGCCCCAGCATTTT.